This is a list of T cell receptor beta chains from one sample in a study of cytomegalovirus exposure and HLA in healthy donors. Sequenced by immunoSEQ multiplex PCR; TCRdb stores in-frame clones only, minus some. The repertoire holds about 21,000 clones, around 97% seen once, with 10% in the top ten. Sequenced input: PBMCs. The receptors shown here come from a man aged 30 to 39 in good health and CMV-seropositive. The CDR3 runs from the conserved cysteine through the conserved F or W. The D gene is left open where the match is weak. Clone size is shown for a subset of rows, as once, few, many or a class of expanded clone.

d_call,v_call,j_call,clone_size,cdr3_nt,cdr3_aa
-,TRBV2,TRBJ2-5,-,TGTGCCCGTGCGCCAGGCTACTTC,CARAPGYF
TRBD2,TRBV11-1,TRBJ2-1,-,TGTGCCAGCAGTAGCCACGGGACTAGCGGGTACAATGAGCAGTTCTTC,CASSSHGTSGYNEQFF
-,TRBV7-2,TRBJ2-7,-,TGTGCCAGCAGTAACAAAGGGGGCTACGAGCAGTACTTC,CASSNKGGYEQYF
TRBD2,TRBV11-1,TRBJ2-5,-,TGTGCCAGCAACGTCTTTAGCGGGAGTAAGAGTGAGACCCAGTACTTC,CASNVFSGSKSETQYF
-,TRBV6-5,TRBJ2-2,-,TGTGCCAGCAGTTACGTGTCCTTTAGCACCGGGGAGCTGTTTTTT,CASSYVSFSTGELFF
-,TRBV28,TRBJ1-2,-,TGTGCCAGCAGTTTAGACCAGGGAAGGGGCTACACCTTC,CASSLDQGRGYTF
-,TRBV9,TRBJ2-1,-,TGTGCCAGCAGCGTGACAACTTACAATGAGCAGTTCTTC,CASSVTTYNEQFF
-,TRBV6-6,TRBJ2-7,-,TGTGCCAGCAGCAGTCAATACGAGCAGTACTTC,CASSSQYEQYF
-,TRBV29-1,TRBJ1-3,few,TGCAGCGTTGAAACAGGGAAACACACCATATATTTT,CSVETGKHTIYF
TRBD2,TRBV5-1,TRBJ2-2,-,TGCGCCAGCAGCTTGTACGCGGGAGTACCGGGCGGGGAGCTGTTTTTT,CASSLYAGVPGGELFF
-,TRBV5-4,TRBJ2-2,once,TGTGCCAGCAGGGTGGACTATTCCGGGGAGCTGTTTTTT,CASRVDYSGELFF
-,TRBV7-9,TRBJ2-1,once,TGTGCCAGCAGCTTAGGACTGGTGAAGGACAATGAGCAGTTCTTC,CASSLGLVKDNEQFF
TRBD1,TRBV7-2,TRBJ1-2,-,TGTGCCAGCAGCTTAGTACAAGGGGGCGGCTACACCTTC,CASSLVQGGGYTF
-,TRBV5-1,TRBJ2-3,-,TGCGCCAGCAGCTTGGTCGCAGGGTGGGCAGATACGCAGTATTTT,CASSLVAGWADTQYF
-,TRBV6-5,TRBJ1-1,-,TGTGCCAGCAGTTTCCAACAGGCGAGTGGGAAAACTGAAGCTTTCTTT,CASSFQQASGKTEAFF
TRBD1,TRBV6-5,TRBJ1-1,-,TGTGCCAGCAGGAGGGACAGGGTGGAGACTGAAGCTTTCTTT,CASRRDRVETEAFF
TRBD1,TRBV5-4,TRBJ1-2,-,TGTGCCAGCAGCCGAAACGGGGGGAGAAAAACAGGGGGCTATGGCTACACCTTC,CASSRNGGRKTGGYGYTF
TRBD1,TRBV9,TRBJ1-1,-,TGTGCCAGCAGCGTACGACAGGGGGCCACTGAAGCTTTCTTT,CASSVRQGATEAFF
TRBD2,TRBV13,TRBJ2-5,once,TGTGCCAGCAGCTCCACTCGGGCGGGAGGAACCCAGTACTTC,CASSSTRAGGTQYF
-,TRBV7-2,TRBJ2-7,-,TGTGCCAGCAGCTTAGTTTGGACAGTTGCCCACGAGCAGTACTTC,CASSLVWTVAHEQYF
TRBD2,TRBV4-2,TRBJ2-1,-,TGTGCCAGCAGCCGAGGACTAGATACCGGGAATGAGCAGTTCTTC,CASSRGLDTGNEQFF
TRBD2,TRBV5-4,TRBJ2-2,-,TGTGCCAGCAGCTCGGGACTAGCGGGAGTATTGGCCGGGGAGCTGTTTTTT,CASSSGLAGVLAGELFF
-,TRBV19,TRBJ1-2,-,TGTGCCAGTAGTACTCCTGAGGGGAGGAGAGGCTACACCTTC,CASSTPEGRRGYTF
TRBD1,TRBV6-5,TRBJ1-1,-,TGTGCCAGCAGTCCGCCGGGACAGGGGAAAGCTTTCTTT,CASSPPGQGKAFF
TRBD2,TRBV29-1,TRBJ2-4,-,TGCAGCGTTGAAGATCGCGCTAGCGGAATCTTAGCCAAAAACATTCAGTACTTC,CSVEDRASGILAKNIQYF
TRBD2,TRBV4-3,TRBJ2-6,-,TGCGCCAGCAGCCAGAGGGGACTAGCGGGAGCGACTGGGGCCAACGTCCTGACTTTC,CASSQRGLAGATGANVLTF
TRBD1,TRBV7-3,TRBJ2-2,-,TGTGCCAGCAGATGGACAGGGGCGGGCACCGGGGAGCTGTTTTTT,CASRWTGAGTGELFF
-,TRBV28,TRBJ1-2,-,TGTGCCAGCAGTTTGGAGGGATTCCGGGGCTACACCTTC,CASSLEGFRGYTF
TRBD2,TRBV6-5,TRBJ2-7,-,TGTGCCAGCAGACGACTAGCGGGCCCAGCCGGCGAGCAGTACTTC,CASRRLAGPAGEQYF
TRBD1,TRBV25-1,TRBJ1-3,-,TGTGCCAGCAGTTTCGGGACAGTAGGAAACACCATATATTTT,CASSFGTVGNTIYF
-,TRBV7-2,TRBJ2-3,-,TGTGCCAGCAGCCCCCTAGCGGATACGCAGTATTTT,CASSPLADTQYF
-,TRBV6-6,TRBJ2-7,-,TGTGCCAGCAGTTACCCGGGTCTAAGCTCCTACGAGCAGTACTTC,CASSYPGLSSYEQYF
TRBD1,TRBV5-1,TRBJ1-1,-,TGCGCCAGCAGCTCGGTAGTCAGGGGGACGAGAAACACTGAAGCTTTCTTT,CASSSVVRGTRNTEAFF
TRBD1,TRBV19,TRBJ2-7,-,TGTGCCAGTAGCGAAACCGGGACAGGGAAATACGAGCAGTACTTC,CASSETGTGKYEQYF
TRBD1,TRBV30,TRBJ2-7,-,TGTGCCGGGACAGGATACACCTACGAGCAGTACTTC,CAGTGYTYEQYF
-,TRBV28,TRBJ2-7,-,TGTGCCAGCAGTTCCGGGGGTACGTACGAGCAGTACTTC,CASSSGGTYEQYF
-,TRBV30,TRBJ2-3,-,TGTGCCTGGAGTGTCTACAGGGAGATCACAGATACGCAGTATTTT,CAWSVYREITDTQYF
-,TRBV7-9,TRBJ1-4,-,TGTGCCGGGGGCCGGGACACTACAACTAATGAAAAACTGTTTTTT,CAGGRDTTTNEKLFF
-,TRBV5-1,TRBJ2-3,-,TGCGCCAGCAGCCGGGACTCCACAGATACGCAGTATTTT,CASSRDSTDTQYF
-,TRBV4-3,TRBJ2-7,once,TGCGCCAGCAGCCAAGATTACGGGTCCTACGAGCAGTACTTC,CASSQDYGSYEQYF
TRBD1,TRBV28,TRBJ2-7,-,TGTGCCAGCATCTCAGGGGGTGTCCCCTACGAGCAGTACTTC,CASISGGVPYEQYF